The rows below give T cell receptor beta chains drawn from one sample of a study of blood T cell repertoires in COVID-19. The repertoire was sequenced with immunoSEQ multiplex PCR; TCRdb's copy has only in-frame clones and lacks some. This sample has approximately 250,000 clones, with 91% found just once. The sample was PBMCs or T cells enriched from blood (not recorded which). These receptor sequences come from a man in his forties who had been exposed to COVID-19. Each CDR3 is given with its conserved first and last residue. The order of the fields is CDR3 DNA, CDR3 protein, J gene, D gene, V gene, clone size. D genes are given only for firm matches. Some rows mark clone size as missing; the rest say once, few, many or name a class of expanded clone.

cdr3_nt: TGTGCCTGGAGTGTTCAAGGGGGAGATAATTCACCCCTCCACTTT; cdr3_aa: CAWSVQGGDNSPLHF; j_call: TRBJ1-6; d_call: .; v_call: TRBV30; clone_size: .
cdr3_nt: TGTGCCAGCAGCCTTAATCTAGCGGGGGACACAGATACGCAGTATTTT; cdr3_aa: CASSLNLAGDTDTQYF; j_call: TRBJ2-3; d_call: TRBD2; v_call: TRBV3-1/TRBV3-2; clone_size: .
cdr3_nt: TGTGCCAGCAGCTTATTTATTCAGAATCGAGCCAAAAACATTCAGTACTTC; cdr3_aa: CASSLFIQNRAKNIQYF; j_call: TRBJ2-4; d_call: .; v_call: TRBV5-4; clone_size: .
cdr3_nt: TGTGCCAGCAGTTACAGACTAAACACTGAAGCTTTCTTT; cdr3_aa: CASSYRLNTEAFF; j_call: TRBJ1-1; d_call: .; v_call: TRBV6-9; clone_size: .
cdr3_nt: TGCGCCAGCAGCTTTTCACAGAGCCAGAACACCGGGGAGCTGTTTTTT; cdr3_aa: CASSFSQSQNTGELFF; j_call: TRBJ2-2; d_call: .; v_call: TRBV5-1; clone_size: .
cdr3_nt: TGCAGCGTTGAGCAGGGGGCCAATGAAAAACTGTTTTTT; cdr3_aa: CSVEQGANEKLFF; j_call: TRBJ1-4; d_call: TRBD1; v_call: TRBV29-1; clone_size: .
cdr3_nt: TGTGCCAGTAGTCCCGAGACTAGCGGGGGATACAATGAGCAGTTCTTC; cdr3_aa: CASSPETSGGYNEQFF; j_call: TRBJ2-1; d_call: TRBD2; v_call: TRBV19; clone_size: .
cdr3_nt: TGCAGCGTTACACAGGGGTCGGCGATCTATGGCTACACCTTC; cdr3_aa: CSVTQGSAIYGYTF; j_call: TRBJ1-2; d_call: TRBD1; v_call: TRBV29-1; clone_size: .
cdr3_nt: TGTGCCAGCAGTTACTCGTTTAGCGGGACCTACAATGAGCAGTTCTTC; cdr3_aa: CASSYSFSGTYNEQFF; j_call: TRBJ2-1; d_call: TRBD2; v_call: TRBV6-2/TRBV6-3; clone_size: .
cdr3_nt: TGCGCCAGCAGCTTGATTAGCGGCGACACCGGGGAGCTGTTTTTT; cdr3_aa: CASSLISGDTGELFF; j_call: TRBJ2-2; d_call: .; v_call: TRBV5-1; clone_size: .
cdr3_nt: TGCGCCAGCAGCCGCCCAGGACAGCTAAGGACAGATACGCAGTATTTT; cdr3_aa: CASSRPGQLRTDTQYF; j_call: TRBJ2-3; d_call: .; v_call: TRBV4-1; clone_size: .
cdr3_nt: TGTGCCAGCAGCCCCGAGTCGCAAACCTACGAGCAGTACTTC; cdr3_aa: CASSPESQTYEQYF; j_call: TRBJ2-7; d_call: .; v_call: TRBV9; clone_size: .
cdr3_nt: TGTGCCAGTAGTATAGACCTAGGTCCCTACGAGCAGTACTTC; cdr3_aa: CASSIDLGPYEQYF; j_call: TRBJ2-7; d_call: .; v_call: TRBV19; clone_size: .
cdr3_nt: TGTGCCAGCAGCCTAGACAGCAACACTGAAGCTTTCTTT; cdr3_aa: CASSLDSNTEAFF; j_call: TRBJ1-1; d_call: .; v_call: TRBV27; clone_size: .
cdr3_nt: TGTGCCAGCAGCTCCAACAGGGGGTCTTACGAGCAGTACTTC; cdr3_aa: CASSSNRGSYEQYF; j_call: TRBJ2-7; d_call: TRBD1; v_call: TRBV5-8; clone_size: .
cdr3_nt: TGTGCCAGCAGCCACCTGACAGGGTCTCCGGGAAACACCATATATTTT; cdr3_aa: CASSHLTGSPGNTIYF; j_call: TRBJ1-3; d_call: TRBD1; v_call: TRBV14; clone_size: .
cdr3_nt: TGTGCCAGCAGCTTGGAGGTGGGAGGATACGGAAACATTCAGTACTTC; cdr3_aa: CASSLEVGGYGNIQYF; j_call: TRBJ2-4; d_call: .; v_call: TRBV5-5; clone_size: few
cdr3_nt: TGTGCCAGCAGTTTACCGGGACAGGGAGTCACTGAAGCTTTCTTT; cdr3_aa: CASSLPGQGVTEAFF; j_call: TRBJ1-1; d_call: TRBD1; v_call: TRBV27; clone_size: .
cdr3_nt: TGCGCCAGCAGTGAGTCGAGAGGGGGAGTGGGGACCAGGACTTTCTTT; cdr3_aa: CASSESRGGVGTRTFF; j_call: TRBJ1-1; d_call: .; v_call: TRBV10-1; clone_size: .
cdr3_nt: TGTGCCATCAGTGACAGAAATAGCAATCAGCCCCAGCATTTT; cdr3_aa: CAISDRNSNQPQHF; j_call: TRBJ1-5; d_call: .; v_call: TRBV10-3; clone_size: .
cdr3_nt: TGTGCCAGCAGTTTTGGGTTTGGTACAGCAGACTCTGGAAACACCATATATTTT; cdr3_aa: CASSFGFGTADSGNTIYF; j_call: TRBJ1-3; d_call: .; v_call: TRBV28; clone_size: .
cdr3_nt: TGTGCCAGCAGCCGAGAGGTCGGTCGGGGGGAGGGCTACACCTTC; cdr3_aa: CASSREVGRGEGYTF; j_call: TRBJ1-2; d_call: .; v_call: TRBV4-2; clone_size: .
cdr3_nt: TGTGCCATCACCTCGCCAGGGTACAATGGCTACACCTTC; cdr3_aa: CAITSPGYNGYTF; j_call: TRBJ1-2; d_call: .; v_call: TRBV10-3; clone_size: .
cdr3_nt: TGTGCCAGCAGCCCTGGGACAGGGGGTTCCTACGAGCAGTACTTC; cdr3_aa: CASSPGTGGSYEQYF; j_call: TRBJ2-7; d_call: TRBD1; v_call: TRBV7-6; clone_size: .
cdr3_nt: TGCGCCAGCAGCTTGGAGGCACTCGGGGGGCTGGGCGAGCAGTACTTC; cdr3_aa: CASSLEALGGLGEQYF; j_call: TRBJ2-7; d_call: .; v_call: TRBV5-1; clone_size: once
cdr3_nt: TGTGCCACCAGCAGAGGGTGGGGGGAAGAGACCCAGTACTTC; cdr3_aa: CATSRGWGEETQYF; j_call: TRBJ2-5; d_call: .; v_call: TRBV15; clone_size: .
cdr3_nt: TGTGCCAGTCACAGGGGGCCCTCTGGAAACACCATATATTTT; cdr3_aa: CASHRGPSGNTIYF; j_call: TRBJ1-3; d_call: TRBD1; v_call: TRBV19; clone_size: once
cdr3_nt: TGTGCCAGCAGCTTAATGAGGGCGACTAGCACAGATACGCAGTATTTT; cdr3_aa: CASSLMRATSTDTQYF; j_call: TRBJ2-3; d_call: .; v_call: TRBV7-2; clone_size: .
cdr3_nt: TGTGCCAGCAGTGCGGACAGAGGGTTGAACACTGAAGCTTTCTTT; cdr3_aa: CASSADRGLNTEAFF; j_call: TRBJ1-1; d_call: .; v_call: TRBV28; clone_size: .
cdr3_nt: TGTGCCAGCAGCTCCGGGACAACGAACACCGGGGAGCTGTTTTTT; cdr3_aa: CASSSGTTNTGELFF; j_call: TRBJ2-2; d_call: .; v_call: TRBV5-5; clone_size: once
cdr3_nt: TGTGCCAGCAGCCCCGGACTAGAGGTCCAGTTCTTC; cdr3_aa: CASSPGLEVQFF; j_call: TRBJ2-1; d_call: TRBD2; v_call: TRBV5-6; clone_size: once
cdr3_nt: TGTGCCAGTAGTATAGAGACAGGGGCAAGCAATCAGCCCCAGCATTTT; cdr3_aa: CASSIETGASNQPQHF; j_call: TRBJ1-5; d_call: TRBD1; v_call: TRBV19; clone_size: once
cdr3_nt: TGTGCCAGCTCACCACCGGGGGGGAGATTGAACACTGAAGCTTTCTTT; cdr3_aa: CASSPPGGRLNTEAFF; j_call: TRBJ1-1; d_call: .; v_call: TRBV18; clone_size: .
cdr3_nt: TGTGCCAGCACCCGACTCGGACAGGGGGCTGGCGAGCAGTACTTC; cdr3_aa: CASTRLGQGAGEQYF; j_call: TRBJ2-7; d_call: TRBD1; v_call: TRBV28; clone_size: .
cdr3_nt: TGTGCCTGGAGTATCCAGTACTCCTATAATTCACCCCTCCACTTT; cdr3_aa: CAWSIQYSYNSPLHF; j_call: TRBJ1-6; d_call: .; v_call: TRBV30; clone_size: .
cdr3_nt: TGTGCCAGCTCTCGTGGAGAAGGAAACACCATATATTTT; cdr3_aa: CASSRGEGNTIYF; j_call: TRBJ1-3; d_call: .; v_call: TRBV28; clone_size: .
cdr3_nt: TGTGCCAGCAGTTTAGCGGGAGTGGAGACCCAGTACTTC; cdr3_aa: CASSLAGVETQYF; j_call: TRBJ2-5; d_call: .; v_call: TRBV12-3/TRBV12-4; clone_size: .
cdr3_nt: TGTGCCAGCCGCCGAGGAGTACTATTCACAGATACGCAGTATTTT; cdr3_aa: CASRRGVLFTDTQYF; j_call: TRBJ2-3; d_call: .; v_call: TRBV3-1/TRBV3-2; clone_size: .
cdr3_nt: TGTGCCAGCAGCCGACGGGGACTAGTGCTTGAGCAGTACTTC; cdr3_aa: CASSRRGLVLEQYF; j_call: TRBJ2-7; d_call: TRBD2; v_call: TRBV5-6; clone_size: .
cdr3_nt: TGCGCCAGCAGCCGCGGACAGACAAACACTGAAGCTTTCTTT; cdr3_aa: CASSRGQTNTEAFF; j_call: TRBJ1-1; d_call: .; v_call: TRBV4-1; clone_size: .
cdr3_nt: TGTGCCTGGAGTGTTCCGGCGGGAGGACCCACCGGGGAGCTGTTTTTT; cdr3_aa: CAWSVPAGGPTGELFF; j_call: TRBJ2-2; d_call: TRBD2; v_call: TRBV30; clone_size: .
cdr3_nt: TGTGCCAGCAGAGAGGACAGGGAAAATGAAAAACTGTTTTTT; cdr3_aa: CASREDRENEKLFF; j_call: TRBJ1-4; d_call: TRBD1; v_call: TRBV7-9; clone_size: .
cdr3_nt: TGTGCCAGCTCACCAGGACAGGGTTACGAAAAACTGTTTTTT; cdr3_aa: CASSPGQGYEKLFF; j_call: TRBJ1-4; d_call: TRBD1; v_call: TRBV18; clone_size: .
cdr3_nt: TGTGCCAGCAGCCAGCCGAACGACGGGAACTATGGCTACACCTTC; cdr3_aa: CASSQPNDGNYGYTF; j_call: TRBJ1-2; d_call: .; v_call: TRBV4-2; clone_size: .
cdr3_nt: TGTGCCAGCAGTGGGTTGGAGCACGAGCAGTACTTC; cdr3_aa: CASSGLEHEQYF; j_call: TRBJ2-7; d_call: .; v_call: TRBV5-6; clone_size: once
cdr3_nt: TGTGCCAGCAGACTAAAACCGGGACAGGGGGCCGTCGGGGAGCTGTTTTTT; cdr3_aa: CASRLKPGQGAVGELFF; j_call: TRBJ2-2; d_call: TRBD1; v_call: TRBV27; clone_size: .
cdr3_nt: TGTGCCAGCTCATCCCCTTACGAGCAGTACTTC; cdr3_aa: CASSSPYEQYF; j_call: TRBJ2-7; d_call: .; v_call: TRBV18; clone_size: .
cdr3_nt: TGTGCCAGTAGTCTCCCCCGGCGGGGACCGGATCAGCCCCAGCATTTT; cdr3_aa: CASSLPRRGPDQPQHF; j_call: TRBJ1-5; d_call: .; v_call: TRBV19; clone_size: .
cdr3_nt: TGTGCCTCCCTTGGGGGGGGTGAAAAACTGTTTTTT; cdr3_aa: CASLGGGEKLFF; j_call: TRBJ1-4; d_call: .; v_call: TRBV12-3/TRBV12-4; clone_size: .
cdr3_nt: TGTGCCAGCAGCGGACACAGTGATTCCTACAATGAGCAGTTCTTC; cdr3_aa: CASSGHSDSYNEQFF; j_call: TRBJ2-1; d_call: .; v_call: TRBV9; clone_size: .